Listed here are 10 T cell receptor beta chains from one sample, sequenced in a study of T cell repertoires in cytomegalovirus infection. These receptors have no identified antigens. TCRdb processed the reads anew with MiXCR; each CDR3 protein has one entry. Among about a million distinct CDR3 sequences listed, roughly 30% were seen once. The sample here was cultured CD8+ T cells from PBMCs, taken from culture after CMV antigen stimulation. The receptor source for this set is a human donor in good health (CMV status not recorded). Some clones in this sample may be carry-over from other donors' samples.

The chain couples TRBV19 to TRBJ2-2; D not certain. The CDR3 contains 12 residues. Per the germline V gene, CDR1 is LNHDA and CDR2 is SQIVND (reference sequence). V was cut by 10 bases and J by 10 bases, with 16 bases left in between. CDR3 DNA sequence: TGTGCCACCCGCGGAGAGTCCCCGGAGCTGTTTTTT. Its translation is CATRGESPELFF.

Only one count was recorded for this clonotype. The final CDR3 position lacks the conserved phenylalanine or tryptophan, pointing to a likely read error. No DNA is shown, since the ends of the CDR3 on it are uncertain; the CDR3 is the one TCRdb lists. The V and J genes are TRBV12-3 or TRBV12-4 and TRBJ2-3; the tabulated D call, TRBD2, remains unverified against the DNA. The CDR3 region is 13 residues in length, termini included. The CDR3 loop is CASSPLKSLAGSY.

CDR3 bases: TGTGCCAGCAGTGAAGCTTCGCCAGCCGACTATAATTCACCCCTCCACTTT. It specifies CASSEASPADYNSPLHF. The chain carries TRBV2 and TRBJ1-6; unclear D gene. Germline CDR1 reads SNHLY; CDR2 reads FYNNEI. The CDR3 is 17 amino acids. The ends were cut back, 0 bases at V and 3 bases at J, with 12 bases in the middle.

This clonotype was counted between two and nine times. The rearrangement uses TRBV20-1 and TRBJ1-1; D remains unclear. V was clipped by 4 bases and J by 6 bases, with 21 bases between them. The CDR3 spans 15 residues. Germline V gene data show CDR1 as DFQATT and CDR2 as SNEGSKA (reference sequence). The chain's CDR3 is CSATYASEGPPEAFF. CDR3 nucleotide sequence: TGCAGTGCTACATATGCGTCGGAGGGCCCCCCTGAAGCTTTCTTT.

This clonotype was picked up a small number of times. This chain uses TRBV5-4 with TRBJ1-2, with 12 positions matching TRBD1. This CDR3 is built from 18 residues. The germline V gene encodes CDR1 SGHNT and CDR2 YYREEE (reference sequence). J gave up 2 bases and V 4 bases, and 12 bases lay outside the gene matches. The CDR3, as DNA: TGTGCCAGCAGCGAAAACCCCCGGGACAGGGGGCGCAACTATGGCTACACCTTC. It encodes CASSENPRDRGRNYGYTF.

The gene calls are TRBV6-6 and TRBJ2-5; 11 bases are a match to TRBD1. This CDR3 region has 15 residues. V gave up 7 bases and J gave up 1 base; unmatched junction bases: 5. Per the germline V gene, CDR1 is MNHNY and CDR2 is SVGAGI (reference sequence). Written as DNA, the CDR3 is TGTGCCAGCAACCTGGGACAGGGGGTCCAAGAGACCCAGTACTTC. Translated, it gives CASNLGQGVQETQYF.

This clonotype has only a few counts. The chain joins TRBV6-5 to TRBJ1-1; D possibly corresponds to TRBD1 (6 bases). V was trimmed by 5 bases and J by 1 base, leaving 11 bases between them. Germline CDR1 is MNHEY and CDR2 is SVGAGI. The CDR3 is 14 residues long. This CDR3 is CASSQHRANTEAFF. Written as DNA, the CDR3 is TGTGCCAGCAGTCAACACAGGGCGAACACTGAAGCTTTCTTT.

The table lists this clonotype with a few counts. This sequence joins TRBV5-8 and TRBJ1-1; 10 positions match TRBD1. After removal of 9 bases from V and 4 bases from J, the junction contained 18 bases not matched to a gene. The CDR3 runs to 17 residues. CDR1 and CDR2 from the germline V gene are SGHTS and YDEGEE. Here the CDR3 DNA reads TGTGCCACCCCAGCTGGGACAGGGGCTATTTGGGGCACTGAAGCTTTCTTT. Translated, it gives CATPAGTGAIWGTEAFF.

This clonotype was found many times. At one end, the junction sequence differs from germline, possibly due to a read error. The rearrangement links TRBV7-7 to TRBJ2-1, with 15 bases lining up with TRBD2. The CDR3 is 16 residues long. Germline V gives CDR1 SSHAT, CDR2 FNYEAQ (reference sequence). CDR3 coding DNA: TGTGCTAGCAGCCCCGGACTAGCGGGGGGGCTCAATGAGCAGTTCTTC. Protein product: CASSPGLAGGLNEQFF. Full variable domain (rest looked up from reference TRBV7-7 and TRBJ2-1): GAGVSQSPRYKVTKRGQDVTLRCDPISSHATLYWYQQALGQGPEFLTYFNYEAQPDKSGLPSDRFSAERPEGSISTLTIQRTEQRDSAMYRCASSPGLAGGLNEQFFGPGTRLTVL.

A few counts support this clonotype. The chain couples TRBV25-1 to TRBJ1-2, with 7 bases lining up with TRBD1. With 5 bases clipped from V and 0 bases from J, the junction kept 3 bases outside the gene matches. The CDR3 sequence is 14 residues long. Germline V gene data show CDR1 as MGHDK and CDR2 as SYGVNS. The CDR3 bases are TGTGCCAGCAGTCGGGACAGATCTAACTATGGCTACACCTTC. Its protein is CASSRDRSNYGYTF.